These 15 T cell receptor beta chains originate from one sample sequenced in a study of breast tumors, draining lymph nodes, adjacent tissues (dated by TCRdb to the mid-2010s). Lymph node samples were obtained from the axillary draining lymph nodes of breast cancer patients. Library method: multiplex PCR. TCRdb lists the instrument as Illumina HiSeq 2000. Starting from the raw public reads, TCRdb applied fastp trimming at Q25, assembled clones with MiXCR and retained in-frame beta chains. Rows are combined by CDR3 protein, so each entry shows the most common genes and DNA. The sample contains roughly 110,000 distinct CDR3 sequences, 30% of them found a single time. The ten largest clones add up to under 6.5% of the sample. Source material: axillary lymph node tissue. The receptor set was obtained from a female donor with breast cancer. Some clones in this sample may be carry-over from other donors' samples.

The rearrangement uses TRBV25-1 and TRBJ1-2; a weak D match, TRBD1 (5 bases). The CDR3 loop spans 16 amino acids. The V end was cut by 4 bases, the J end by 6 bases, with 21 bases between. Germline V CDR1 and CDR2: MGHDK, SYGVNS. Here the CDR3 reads CASSARDSQDIDGYTF. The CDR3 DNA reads TGTGCCAGCAGTGCTAGAGATTCTCAGGACATTGATGGCTACACCTTC.

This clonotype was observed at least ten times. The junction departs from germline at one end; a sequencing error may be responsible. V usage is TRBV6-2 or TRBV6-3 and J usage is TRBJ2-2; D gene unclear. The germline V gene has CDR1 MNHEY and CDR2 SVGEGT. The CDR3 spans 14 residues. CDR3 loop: CAGSYVADTGELFF. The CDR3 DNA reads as TGTGCCGGCAGTTACGTGGCGGACACCGGGGAGCTGTTTTTT.

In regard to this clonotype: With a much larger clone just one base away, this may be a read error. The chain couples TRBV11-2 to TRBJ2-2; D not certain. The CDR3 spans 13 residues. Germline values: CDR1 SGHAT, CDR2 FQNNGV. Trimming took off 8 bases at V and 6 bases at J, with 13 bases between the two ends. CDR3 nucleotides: TGTGCCAGCGGCCAATCGTCAGCCGGGGAGCTGTTTTTT. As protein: CASGQSSAGELFF. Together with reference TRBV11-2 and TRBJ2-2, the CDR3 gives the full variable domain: EAGVAQSPRYKIIEKRQSVAFWCNPISGHATLYWYQQILGQGPKLLIQFQNNGVVDDSQLPKDRFSAERLKGVDSTLKIQPAKLEDSAVYLCASGQSSAGELFFGEGSRLTVL.

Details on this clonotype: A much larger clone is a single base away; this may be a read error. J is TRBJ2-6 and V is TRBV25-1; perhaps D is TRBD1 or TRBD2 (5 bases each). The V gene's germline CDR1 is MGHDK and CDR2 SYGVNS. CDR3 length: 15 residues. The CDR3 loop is CASMDSRVGASVLTF. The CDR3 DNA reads TGTGCCAGCATGGATTCGCGGGTTGGGGCCAGCGTCCTGACTTTC.

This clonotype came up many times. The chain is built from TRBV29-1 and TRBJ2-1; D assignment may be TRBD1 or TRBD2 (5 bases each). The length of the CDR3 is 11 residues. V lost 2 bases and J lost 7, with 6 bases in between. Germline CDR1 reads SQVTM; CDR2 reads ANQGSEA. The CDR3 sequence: CSVEWGNEQFF. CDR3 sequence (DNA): TGCAGCGTTGAATGGGGGAATGAGCAGTTCTTC.

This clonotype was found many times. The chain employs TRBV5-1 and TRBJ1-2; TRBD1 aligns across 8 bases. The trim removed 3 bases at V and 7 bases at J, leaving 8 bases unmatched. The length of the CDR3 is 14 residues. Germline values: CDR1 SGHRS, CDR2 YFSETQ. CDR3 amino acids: CASSWRQGTVGYTF. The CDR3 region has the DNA TGCGCCAGCAGCTGGAGACAGGGGACGGTTGGCTACACCTTC.

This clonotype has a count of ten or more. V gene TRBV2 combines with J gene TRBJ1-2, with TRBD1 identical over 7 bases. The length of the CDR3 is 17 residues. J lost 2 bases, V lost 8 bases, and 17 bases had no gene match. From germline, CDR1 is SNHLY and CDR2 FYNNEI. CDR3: CASQRGTVSPRNYGYTF. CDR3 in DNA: TGTGCCAGCCAAAGGGGGACAGTCTCACCTCGGAACTATGGCTACACCTTC.

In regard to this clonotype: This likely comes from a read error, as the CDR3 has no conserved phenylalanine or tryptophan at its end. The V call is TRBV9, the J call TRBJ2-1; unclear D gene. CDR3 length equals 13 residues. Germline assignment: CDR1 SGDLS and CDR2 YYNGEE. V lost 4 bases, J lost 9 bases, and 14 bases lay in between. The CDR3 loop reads CASSLDQVAEQFS. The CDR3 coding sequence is TGTGCCAGCAGCTTGGATCAGGTCGCTGAGCAGTTCTCC.

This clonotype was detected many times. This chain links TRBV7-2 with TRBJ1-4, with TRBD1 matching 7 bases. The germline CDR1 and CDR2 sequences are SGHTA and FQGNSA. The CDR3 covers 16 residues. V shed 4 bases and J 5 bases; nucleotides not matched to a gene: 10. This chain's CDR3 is CASSWPLTGKNEKLFF. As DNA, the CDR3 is TGTGCCAGCAGCTGGCCATTGACAGGGAAGAATGAAAAACTGTTTTTT.

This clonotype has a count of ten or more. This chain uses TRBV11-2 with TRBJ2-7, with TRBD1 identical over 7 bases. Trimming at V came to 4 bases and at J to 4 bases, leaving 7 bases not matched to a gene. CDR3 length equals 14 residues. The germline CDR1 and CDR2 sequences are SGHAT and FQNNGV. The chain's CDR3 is CASSSPRTGYEQYF. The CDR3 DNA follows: TGTGCCAGCAGCTCCCCACGGACAGGTTACGAGCAGTACTTC.

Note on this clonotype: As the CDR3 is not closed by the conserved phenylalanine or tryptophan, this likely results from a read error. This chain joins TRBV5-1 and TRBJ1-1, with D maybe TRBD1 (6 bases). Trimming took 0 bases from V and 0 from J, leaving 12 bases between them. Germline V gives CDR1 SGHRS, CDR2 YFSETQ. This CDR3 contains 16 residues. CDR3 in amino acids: CASSLALRQVNTEAFS. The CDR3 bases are TGCGCCAGCAGCTTGGCTTTACGACAGGTGAACACTGAAGCTTTCTCT.

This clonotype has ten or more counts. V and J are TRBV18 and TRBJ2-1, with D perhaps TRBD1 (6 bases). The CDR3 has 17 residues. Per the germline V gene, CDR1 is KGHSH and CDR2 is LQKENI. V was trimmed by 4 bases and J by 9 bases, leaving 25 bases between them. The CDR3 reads CASSQSVTGTPKGEQFF. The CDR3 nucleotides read TGTGCCAGCTCACAATCAGTAACCGGGACACCAAAGGGTGAGCAGTTCTTC. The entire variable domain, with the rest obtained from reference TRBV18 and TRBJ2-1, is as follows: NAGVMQNPRHLVRRRGQEARLRCSPMKGHSHVYWYRQLPEEGLKFMVYLQKENIIDESGMPKERFSAEFPKEGPSILRIQQVVRGDSAAYFCASSQSVTGTPKGEQFFGPGTRLTVL.

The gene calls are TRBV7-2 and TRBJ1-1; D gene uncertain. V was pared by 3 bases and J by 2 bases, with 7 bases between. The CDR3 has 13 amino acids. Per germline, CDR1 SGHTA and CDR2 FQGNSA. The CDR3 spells CASSFNPNTEAFF. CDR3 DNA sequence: TGTGCCAGCAGCTTTAACCCTAACACTGAAGCTTTCTTT.

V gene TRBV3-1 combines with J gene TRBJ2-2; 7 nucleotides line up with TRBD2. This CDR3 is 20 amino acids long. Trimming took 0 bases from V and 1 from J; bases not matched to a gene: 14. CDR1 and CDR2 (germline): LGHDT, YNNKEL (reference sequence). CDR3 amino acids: CASSQDWAQRTGGNTGELFF. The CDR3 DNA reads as TGTGCCAGCAGCCAAGATTGGGCCCAGCGGACGGGGGGGAACACCGGGGAGCTGTTTTTT.

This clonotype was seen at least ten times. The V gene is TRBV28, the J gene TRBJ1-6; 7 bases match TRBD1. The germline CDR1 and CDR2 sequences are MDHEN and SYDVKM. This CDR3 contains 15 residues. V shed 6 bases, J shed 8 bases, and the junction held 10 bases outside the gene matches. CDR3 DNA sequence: TGTGCCAGCAGAGGACAGGCTCCCAACTATTCACCCCTCCACTTT. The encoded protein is CASRGQAPNYSPLHF.